The next 18 T cell receptor beta chains were all read from a single sample in a study of response to subunit inactivated influenza vaccine. Each CDR3 protein gets one entry after TCRdb re-called the RT-PCR reads with MiXCR. The sample lists around 500,000 distinct CDR3 sequences; about a tenth were seen once. The sample consisted of PBMCs from blood, taken roughly 46 days after vaccination. These receptors were taken from a man aged 45 to 65 who received an inactivated influenza vaccine.

In this sample, this clonotype turned up a few times. This chain connects TRBV7-9 to TRBJ2-7, with 8 bases lining up with TRBD2. The germline V gene has CDR1 SEHNR and CDR2 FQNEAQ (reference sequence). CDR3 length: 15 residues. The V segment lost 8 bases and the J segment 6 bases; nucleotides outside the gene matches: 15. CDR3 residues: CASDRAGTSISEQYF. In DNA form, the CDR3 reads TGTGCCAGCGACCGGGCCGGGACTAGTATCTCCGAGCAGTACTTC.

The V call is TRBV29-1, the J call TRBJ2-1; 9 bases line up with TRBD2. J was trimmed by 13 bases and V by 6 bases; bases with no gene match: 4. The CDR3 is 10 residues long. Germline V gives CDR1 SQVTM, CDR2 ANQGSEA. The CDR3 here is CSVFSGGQFF. The CDR3 DNA follows: TGCAGCGTATTTAGCGGGGGCCAGTTCTTC.

V is TRBV11-2 and J is TRBJ2-1; a possible D gene is TRBD2 (6 bases). From germline, CDR1 is SGHAT and CDR2 FQNNGV. The CDR3 covers 18 residues. V gave up 1 base and J gave up 0 bases, with 16 bases separating them. The CDR3 nucleotides are TGTGCCAGCAGCTTAGTGGGACTCGCCGTGGGCTCCTACAATGAGCAGTTCTTC. It encodes CASSLVGLAVGSYNEQFF.

The chain links TRBV11-2 to TRBJ2-1; unclear D gene. V was pared by 1 base and J by 2 bases, with 9 bases between. CDR3 size: 15 residues. Germline V CDR1 and CDR2: SGHAT, FQNNGV. The CDR3 DNA is TGTGCCAGCAGCTTAGTTCGTACGGCCTACAATGAGCAGTTCTTC. This sequence encodes CASSLVRTAYNEQFF. Drawing the rest from reference TRBV11-2 and TRBJ2-1, the complete variable domain is EAGVAQSPRYKIIEKRQSVAFWCNPISGHATLYWYQQILGQGPKLLIQFQNNGVVDDSQLPKDRFSAERLKGVDSTLKIQPAKLEDSAVYLCASSLVRTAYNEQFFGPGTRLTVL.

J is TRBJ1-5 and V is TRBV14, with no clear D. Trimming removed 0 bases from V and 4 bases from J, with 10 bases in between. Per germline, CDR1 SGHDN and CDR2 FVKESK. This CDR3 contains 15 residues. In DNA form, the CDR3 reads TGTGCCAGCAGCCAAGATTTGGGTGGGAATCAGCCCCAGCATTTT. Its translation is CASSQDLGGNQPQHF.

In its sample, this clonotype was seen a few times. The V gene is TRBV20-1, the J gene TRBJ1-3, with D tentatively TRBD1 (5 bases). V gave up 6 bases and J gave up 2 bases, with 14 bases separating them. CDR1 is DFQATT and CDR2 is SNEGSKA in the germline V gene (reference sequence). The CDR3 has 14 residues. The CDR3 protein is CSAPGRGAGNTIYF. CDR3 bases: TGCAGTGCGCCGGGACGGGGGGCTGGAAACACCATATATTTT.

This chain connects TRBV24-1 to TRBJ2-5; 8 bases match TRBD1. The V segment lost 3 bases and the J segment 5 bases; nucleotides outside the gene matches: 7. There are 15 residues in the CDR3. CDR1 and CDR2 from the germline V gene are KGHDR and SFDVKD. CDR3 in DNA: TGTGCCACCAGTGATCCAGAGGACAGGGAGGAGACCCAGTACTTC. Protein sequence: CATSDPEDREETQYF.

The chain carries TRBV10-3 and TRBJ2-3, with 7 bases identical to TRBD2. The junction had 7 bases not matched to a gene; V was cut back by 5 bases and J by 2 bases. Per germline, CDR1 ENHRY and CDR2 SYGVKD. This CDR3 is 15 amino acids long. CDR3 in DNA: TGTGCCATCAGTTCGGGACTATACCCCACAGATACGCAGTATTTT. Amino acid sequence: CAISSGLYPTDTQYF.

This clonotype was seen more than once but under ten times. This CDR3 reads CASSLSGTSLYEQFF. The CDR3 DNA reads as TGCGCCAGCAGCTTGTCCGGGACTAGCCTCTATGAGCAGTTCTTC. The chain recombines TRBV5-1 with TRBJ2-1; TRBD2 agrees at 9 bases. Trimming at V came to 1 base and at J to 8 bases, leaving 7 bases not matched to a gene. The length of the CDR3 is 15 residues. CDR1 and CDR2 (germline): SGHRS, YFSETQ.

This clonotype has at least ten counts. The CDR3 loop reads CASSLSGYTEAFF. In DNA form, the CDR3 reads TGTGCCAGCAGTTTATCAGGGTACACTGAAGCTTTCTTT. The chain combines TRBV28 with TRBJ1-1, with a possible D match to TRBD1 (5 bases). The CDR3 is 13 residues long. With 1 base removed from V and 3 bases from J, the gap between germline ends came to 6 bases. Germline-derived CDR1 and CDR2 are MDHEN and SYDVKM.

This clonotype was detected only a few times. The chain uses TRBV7-3 and TRBJ2-1; TRBD2 matches 9 bases. The germline V gene encodes CDR1 SGHTA and CDR2 FQGTGA. With V trimmed by 5 bases and J by 6 bases, 17 bases remained unmatched. CDR3 length equals 18 residues. The chain's CDR3 is CASSKWAPPTSGSNEQFF. The CDR3 coding sequence is TGTGCCAGCAGCAAATGGGCACCACCGACTAGCGGCAGCAATGAGCAGTTCTTC.

The rearrangement links TRBV15 to TRBJ2-3; 7 bases line up with TRBD2. The trim removed 0 bases at V and 1 base at J, leaving 4 bases unmatched. Looked up from germline, CDR1 is LNHNV and CDR2 is YYDKDF (reference sequence). CDR3 size: 16 residues. The CDR3 protein is CATSRDSGLGTDTQYF. Here the CDR3 DNA reads TGTGCCACCAGCAGAGATAGTGGACTAGGCACAGATACGCAGTATTTT.

This chain joins TRBV5-1 and TRBJ1-4; TRBD1 aligns across 9 bases. Per germline, CDR1 SGHRS and CDR2 YFSETQ. This CDR3 contains 16 residues. With 0 bases clipped from V and 5 bases from J, the junction kept 5 bases outside the gene matches. The chain's CDR3 is CASSLAGTGMNEKLFF. In DNA form, the CDR3 reads TGCGCCAGCAGCTTGGCCGGGACAGGGATGAATGAAAAACTGTTTTTT.

This clonotype was picked up a small number of times. The rearrangement links TRBV19 to TRBJ2-2; 9 positions agree with TRBD1. The CDR3 loop spans 14 amino acids. Germline assignment: CDR1 LNHDA and CDR2 SQIVND (reference sequence). The V segment lost 6 bases and the J segment 7 bases; nucleotides outside the gene matches: 6. CDR3 bases: TGTGCCAGTAGACCGGGACAGGGTATCGGGGAGCTGTTTTTT. It is translated as CASRPGQGIGELFF.

There are a few counts of this clonotype. The chain carries TRBV11-2 and TRBJ2-4; 9 bases map to TRBD2. With V trimmed by 5 bases and J by 8 bases, 7 bases remained unmatched. The CDR3 has 14 residues. CDR1 SGHAT and CDR2 FQNNGV come from the germline V gene. DNA of the CDR3: TGTGCCAGCAGCGCATCTAGCGGGACGTACATTCAGTACTTC. Protein: CASSASSGTYIQYF.

There are a few counts of this clonotype. V is TRBV12-3 or TRBV12-4 and J is TRBJ1-2; D is ambiguous. The V end lost 4 bases, the J end lost 8 bases, and 20 bases lay between the germline ends. CDR3 length: 15 amino acids. CDR3 in amino acids: CASSSAAAETKGYTF. The CDR3 nucleotides are TGTGCCAGCAGTTCAGCCGCTGCCGAGACGAAGGGCTACACCTTC.

This clonotype appeared many times. The V gene is TRBV20-1, the J gene TRBJ1-5; 7 nucleotides line up with TRBD1. Germline V gives CDR1 DFQATT, CDR2 SNEGSKA (reference sequence). This CDR3 has 16 amino acids. Unmatched junction bases numbered 12, after V lost 3 bases and J lost 4 bases. CDR3 nucleotides: TGCAGTGCTAGCAGAACCGGGACAGCTAGGAATCAGCCCCAGCATTTT. Translation: CSASRTGTARNQPQHF.

The chain couples TRBV5-1 to TRBJ2-1; the match to TRBD1 covers 7 bases. Germline values: CDR1 SGHRS, CDR2 YFSETQ. V was clipped by 0 bases and J by 7 bases; unmatched bases: 7. This CDR3 comprises 15 residues. DNA for the CDR3: TGCGCCAGCAGCTTGGCGGGACAGCTCCATAATGAGCAGTTCTTC. It encodes CASSLAGQLHNEQFF.